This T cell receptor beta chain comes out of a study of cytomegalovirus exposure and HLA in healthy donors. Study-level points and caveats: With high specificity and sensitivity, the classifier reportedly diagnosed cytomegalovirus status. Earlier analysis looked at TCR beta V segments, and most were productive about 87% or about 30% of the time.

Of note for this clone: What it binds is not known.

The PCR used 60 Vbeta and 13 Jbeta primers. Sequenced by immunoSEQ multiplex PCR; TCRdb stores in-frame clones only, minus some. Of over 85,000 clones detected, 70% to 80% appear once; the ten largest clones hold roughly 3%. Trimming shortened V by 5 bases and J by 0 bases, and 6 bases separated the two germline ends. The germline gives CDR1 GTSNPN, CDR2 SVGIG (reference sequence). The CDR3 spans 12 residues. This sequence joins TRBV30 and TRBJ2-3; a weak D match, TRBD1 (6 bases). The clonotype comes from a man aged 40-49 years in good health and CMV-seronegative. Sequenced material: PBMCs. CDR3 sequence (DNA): TGTGCCTGGGGACAGAGCACAGATACGCAGTATTTT. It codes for CAWGQSTDTQYF.